This T cell receptor (beta chain) was documented in a study of cytomegalovirus exposure and HLA in healthy donors. Study-wide results and caveats: About 87% or about 30% of the time was how often most TCR beta V segments were productive, according to an earlier analysis.

To note about this clone: Its specificity is unknown.

Amplification used 60 Vbeta primers and 13 Jbeta primers. The data were produced by immunoSEQ multiplex PCR, yet TCRdb's version contains in-frame clones alone and is incomplete. Of 100,000 to 150,000 clones in the sample, about 83% were seen once. Nominally healthy donors provided the samples, though records likely missed some immune exposures. This CDR3 has 15 amino acids. Germline V gene lookup returns CDR1 SQVTM and CDR2 ANQGSEA. The ends were cut back, 7 bases at V and 3 bases at J, with 19 bases in the middle. The chain joins TRBV29-1 to TRBJ2-1, with TRBD1 as a possible D gene (6 bases). The receptor's source is a girl aged 2-10 years in good health and CMV-seronegative. The sequenced sample consisted of PBMCs. CDR3 sequence reads: CSAPLMDSHYNEQFF. The CDR3 DNA reads as TGCAGCGCCCCCTTGATGGACAGCCACTACAATGAGCAGTTCTTC.